These T cell receptor beta chains were read from a single sample in a study of T cell repertoires in cytomegalovirus infection. One entry per CDR3 protein results from TCRdb running MiXCR on the reads. The repertoire has some 150,000 distinct CDR3 sequences, about 31% of them found once; the top ten carry 52%. These receptors have no known antigen. Source: CD8+ T cells from cultured PBMCs, taken from culture after CMV antigen stimulation. These receptors all come from a human donor in good health (CMV status not recorded). Some clones in this sample may be carry-over from other donors' samples. Both conserved end residues are part of each CDR3. D genes are given only for firm matches. Clone size, where shown, is once, few, many, or a class for clones that have expanded.

TRBV19,18,TRBJ2-2,TRBD2,.,CASSIGRLAGANTGELFF,TGTGCCAGTAGTATTGGGAGACTAGCGGGGGCGAACACCGGGGAGCTGTTTTTT
TRBV12-3/TRBV12-4,15,TRBJ1-3,TRBD1,.,CASSIQGAGGNTIYF,TGTGCCAGCAGTATCCAGGGGGCGGGCGGAAACACCATATATTTT
TRBV5-1,16,TRBJ2-6,TRBD1,.,CASSARDSSGANVLTF,TGCGCCAGCAGCGCCCGGGACAGCTCTGGGGCCAACGTCCTGACTTTC
TRBV7-2,18,TRBJ2-7,TRBD1,many,CASSPRWAGGGLVNEQYF,TGTGCCAGCAGCCCGAGGTGGGCAGGGGGTGGGCTCGTGAACGAGCAGTACTTC
TRBV6-5,14,TRBJ1-2,.,.,CASSYSYTGYGYTF,TGTGCCAGCAGTTACTCGTATACAGGTTATGGCTACACCTTC
TRBV5-1,13,TRBJ1-1,TRBD1,many,CASSYGQGAEAFF,TGCGCCAGCAGCTATGGACAGGGGGCTGAAGCTTTCTTT
TRBV4-1,13,TRBJ1-1,.,few,CASSHSPNTEAFF,TGCGCCAGCAGCCACTCCCCGAACACTGAAGCTTTCTTT
TRBV12-3/TRBV12-4,16,TRBJ2-7,.,.,CASSLDTGLSSYEQYF,TGTGCCAGCAGTTTAGATACAGGGCTGAGCTCCTACGAGCAGTACTTC
TRBV11-2,17,TRBJ1-4,.,.,CASSPSDWSATNEKLFF,TGTGCCAGCAGCCCAAGCGATTGGTCTGCAACTAATGAAAAACTGTTTTTT
TRBV11-2,15,TRBJ1-3,.,few,CASSSSVAPGNTIYF,TGTGCCAGCAGCTCCTCGGTCGCCCCTGGAAACACCATATATTTT
TRBV11-1,11,TRBJ2-5,.,few,CASSEKETQYF,TGTGCCAGCAGCGAAAAAGAGACCCAGTACTTC
TRBV19,14,TRBJ1-1,.,.,CASSSRPAYTEAFF,TGTGCCAGTAGTAGCCGGCCAGCCTACACTGAAGCTTTCTTT
TRBV12-3/TRBV12-4,16,TRBJ2-1,.,few,CASSPTVVSSYNEQFF,TGTGCCAGCAGTCCTACGGTGGTGAGCTCCTACAATGAGCAGTTCTTC
TRBV2,14,TRBJ2-5,.,.,CASIVAGFGETQYF,TGTGCCAGCATTGTCGCGGGGTTTGGGGAGACCCAGTACTTC
TRBV7-9,14,TRBJ1-1,.,.,CASSFRQMNTEAFF,TGTGCCAGCAGCTTTAGACAAATGAACACTGAAGCTTTCTTT
TRBV29-1,14,TRBJ2-7,TRBD1,.,CSVVVGDRGYEQYF,TGCAGCGTTGTAGTAGGGGACAGGGGATACGAGCAGTACTTC
TRBV28,18,TRBJ2-3,TRBD2,.,CASIREVEGLGVTDTQYF,TGTGCCAGCATCAGGGAGGTAGAGGGACTAGGAGTCACAGATACGCAGTATTTT
TRBV6-1,17,TRBJ2-1,.,.,CASSYVDPRSSYNEQFF,TGTGCCAGCAGTTACGTTGACCCACGGAGCTCCTACAATGAGCAGTTCTTC
TRBV4-1,13,TRBJ2-5,.,.,CASSQGTEETQYF,TGCGCCAGCAGCCAAGGGACAGAAGAGACCCAGTACTTC
TRBV4-1,15,TRBJ2-5,.,few,CASSQDGLPQETQYF,TGCGCCAGCAGCCAAGACGGACTACCTCAAGAGACCCAGTACTTC
TRBV7-6,13,TRBJ2-2,.,few,CASSLDGGGELFF,TGTGCCAGCAGCTTAGATGGGGGCGGGGAGCTGTTTTTT
TRBV27,14,TRBJ2-3,TRBD2,.,CASRGGAGWDTQYF,TGTGCCAGCAGGGGAGGAGCGGGGTGGGATACGCAGTATTTT
TRBV11-2,13,TRBJ1-1,.,.,CASRRGRNTEAFF,TGTGCCAGCAGGAGGGGCAGGAACACTGAAGCTTTCTTT
TRBV5-5,15,TRBJ2-3,TRBD2,few,CASSLGTSATDTQYF,TGTGCCAGCAGCCTGGGTACTAGCGCAACAGATACGCAGTATTTT
TRBV20-1,15,TRBJ2-1,.,many,CSASRVLSSYNEQFF,TGCAGTGCTAGTCGAGTTCTTAGCTCCTACAATGAGCAGTTCTTC
TRBV11-1,13,TRBJ1-1,TRBD1,few,CASRGQGFTEAFF,TGTGCCAGCAGAGGACAGGGGTTCACTGAAGCTTTCTTT
TRBV7-8,13,TRBJ2-3,.,few,CASSSDLGDTQYF,TGTGCCAGCAGCTCTGACCTTGGGGATACGCAGTATTTT